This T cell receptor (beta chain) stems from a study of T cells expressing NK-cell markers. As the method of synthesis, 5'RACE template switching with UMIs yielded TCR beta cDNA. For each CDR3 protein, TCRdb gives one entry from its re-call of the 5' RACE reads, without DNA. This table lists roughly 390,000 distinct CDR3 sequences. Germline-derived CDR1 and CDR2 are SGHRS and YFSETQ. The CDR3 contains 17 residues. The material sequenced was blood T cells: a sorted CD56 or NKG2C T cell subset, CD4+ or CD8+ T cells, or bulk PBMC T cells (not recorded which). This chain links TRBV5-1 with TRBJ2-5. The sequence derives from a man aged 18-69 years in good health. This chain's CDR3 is CASSLGPSGGRKETQYF.